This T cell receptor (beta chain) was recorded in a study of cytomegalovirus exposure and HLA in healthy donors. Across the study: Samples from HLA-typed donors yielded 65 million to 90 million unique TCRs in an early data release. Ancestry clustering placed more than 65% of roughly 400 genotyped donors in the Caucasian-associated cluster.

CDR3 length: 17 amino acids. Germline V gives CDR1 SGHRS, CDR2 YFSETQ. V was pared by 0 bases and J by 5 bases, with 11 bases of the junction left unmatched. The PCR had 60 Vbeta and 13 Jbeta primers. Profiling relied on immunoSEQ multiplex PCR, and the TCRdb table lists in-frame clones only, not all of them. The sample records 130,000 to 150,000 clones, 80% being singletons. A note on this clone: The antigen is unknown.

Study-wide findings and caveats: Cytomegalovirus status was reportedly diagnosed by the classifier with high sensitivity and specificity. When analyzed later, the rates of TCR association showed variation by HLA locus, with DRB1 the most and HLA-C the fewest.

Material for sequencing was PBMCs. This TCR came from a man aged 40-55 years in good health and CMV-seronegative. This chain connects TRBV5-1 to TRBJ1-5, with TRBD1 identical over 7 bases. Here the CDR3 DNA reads TGCGCCAGCAGCTTGGGTGAGACAGGGACGATTTATCAGCCCCAGCATTTT. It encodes CASSLGETGTIYQPQHF.